Listed here are 30 T cell receptor beta chains from one sample, sequenced in a study of T cells after yellow fever vaccination. TCRdb re-called the 5' RACE reads through MiXCR, storing one row per CDR3 protein. This sample has about 130,000 distinct CDR3 sequences; approximately 8.4% occur once, and the top ten carry 40%. Sequencing was performed on CD8+ T cells sorted from PBMCs, taken on the day of the yellow fever booster vaccination. The receptors come from a man aged 18 to 35 who received the YFV17D yellow fever vaccine.

This sequence joins TRBV10-3 and TRBJ1-3; D perhaps matches TRBD1 (6 bases). The CDR3 runs to 14 residues. The germline V gene has CDR1 ENHRY and CDR2 SYGVKD. V lost 3 bases and J 3 bases, leaving 9 bases between the germline ends. In DNA form, the CDR3 reads TGTGCCATCAGTGAAGTACAGGGTGGAAACACCATATATTTT. It codes for CAISEVQGGNTIYF.

This clonotype has at least ten counts. The rearrangement joins TRBV20-1 to TRBJ2-3, with 9 bases matching TRBD1. The junction had 12 bases not matched to a gene; V was cut back by 5 bases and J by 3 bases. This CDR3 is built from 16 residues. Germline assignment: CDR1 DFQATT and CDR2 SNEGSKA (reference sequence). The CDR3 nucleotides read TGCAGTGCTGGGTGGACAGGGGAGTATCGTACAGATACGCAGTATTTT. The encoded protein is CSAGWTGEYRTDTQYF.

The CDR3 loop reads CAWSPGGSLTDTQYF. CDR3 sequence (DNA): TGTGCCTGGAGCCCCGGGGGGTCCCTCACAGATACGCAGTATTTT. The V and J genes are TRBV30 and TRBJ2-3; 7 nucleotides agree with TRBD2. CDR3 length: 15 residues. Trimming at V came to 3 bases and at J to 2 bases, leaving 8 bases not matched to a gene. CDR1 GTSNPN and CDR2 SVGIG come from the germline V gene (reference sequence).

This clonotype was observed at least ten times. The chain couples TRBV5-1 to TRBJ1-4; D gene unclear. The CDR3 runs 14 residues. Germline lookup yields CDR1 SGHRS and CDR2 YFSETQ. V was cut by 2 bases and J by 5 bases, with 10 bases left in between. CDR3 nucleotides: TGCGCCAGCAGCTTTGAAGTGATGAATGAAAAACTGTTTTTT. It codes for CASSFEVMNEKLFF.

The rearrangement links TRBV6-2 or TRBV6-3 to TRBJ2-5; TRBD2 agrees at 11 bases. With 2 bases clipped from V and 8 bases from J, the junction kept 1 base outside the gene matches. This CDR3 spans 13 amino acids. CDR1 is MNHEY, CDR2 SVGEGT, per germline. CDR3 protein: CASSYGTSGTQYF. The CDR3 nucleotides are TGTGCCAGCAGTTACGGGACTAGCGGAACCCAGTACTTC.

The chain is built from TRBV4-1 and TRBJ2-5, with TRBD1 matching 9 bases. CDR1 MGHRA and CDR2 YSYEKL come from the germline V gene. V shed 4 bases and J 5 bases; nucleotides not matched to a gene: 8. The CDR3 has 15 amino acids. The CDR3 here is CASSPRDRESETQYF. In DNA, the CDR3 is TGCGCCAGCAGCCCCCGGGACAGGGAATCGGAGACCCAGTACTTC.

V is TRBV18 and J is TRBJ2-3; unclear D gene. Per germline, CDR1 KGHSH and CDR2 LQKENI. Trimming left V 1 base short and J 6 bases short, with 11 bases between. The CDR3 extends over 14 amino acids. CDR3 loop: CASSPRWAGDTQYF. DNA for the CDR3: TGTGCCAGCTCACCACGCTGGGCAGGTGATACGCAGTATTTT.

The rearrangement joins TRBV11-2 to TRBJ2-3; 9 bases map to TRBD2. This CDR3 region has 15 residues. V was pared by 5 bases and J by 6 bases, with 9 bases of the junction left unmatched. Germline loops: CDR1 SGHAT, CDR2 FQNNGV. The CDR3 nucleotides are TGTGCCAGCAGCCCTCCGGGACTAGCCTCCGATACGCAGTATTTT. It translates to CASSPPGLASDTQYF.

This clonotype was detected a few times. V is TRBV4-1 and J is TRBJ2-7, with TRBD1 identical over 9 bases. V lost 3 bases, J lost 5 bases, and 14 bases stayed unmatched. The CDR3 covers 17 residues. The germline gives CDR1 MGHRA, CDR2 YSYEKL. CDR3 sequence: CASSQSPLWTGVNEQYF. The CDR3 DNA reads TGCGCCAGCAGCCAGAGTCCCCTATGGACAGGGGTGAACGAGCAGTACTTC.

In DNA form, the CDR3 reads TGTGCCAGCAGCCCGGGGCTGTACACTGAAGCTTTCTTT. Its translation: CASSPGLYTEAFF. The chain links TRBV7-6 to TRBJ1-1; perhaps TRBD1 as D (5 bases). Germline V lookup: CDR1 SGHVS, CDR2 FNYEAQ. This CDR3 is built from 13 residues. The germline V and J ends were trimmed by 5 bases and 3 bases, with 10 bases remaining between them.

This chain links TRBV7-9 with TRBJ1-1, with 7 bases that match TRBD1. From germline, CDR1 is SEHNR and CDR2 FQNEAQ (reference sequence). The V segment lost 6 bases and the J segment 3 bases; nucleotides outside the gene matches: 16. The length of the CDR3 is 17 residues. CDR3 nucleotides: TGTGCCAGCAGGCCACCTGCACAGGGGCTGGAGTACACTGAAGCTTTCTTT. Protein sequence: CASRPPAQGLEYTEAFF.

This clonotype was seen more than once but under ten times. The V call is TRBV11-2, the J call TRBJ2-3; perhaps D is TRBD1 or TRBD2 (5 bases each). This CDR3 spans 15 amino acids. V lost 6 bases and J 2 bases, leaving 15 bases between the germline ends. CDR1 and CDR2 (germline): SGHAT, FQNNGV. This CDR3 reads CASSSPGPFTDTQYF. CDR3 DNA: TGTGCCAGCAGTTCACCGGGACCTTTCACAGATACGCAGTATTTT.

The V call is TRBV20-1, the J call TRBJ2-7; 12 bases fit TRBD2. Per the germline V gene, CDR1 is DFQATT and CDR2 is SNEGSKA (reference sequence). Losses at the gene ends were 6 bases for V and 5 bases for J; bases not matched to a gene: 5. CDR3 length: 13 amino acids. Written as DNA, the CDR3 is TGCAGTGCCCCGACTAGCGGGGGCAACGAGCAGTACTTC. Protein product: CSAPTSGGNEQYF.

The CDR3 DNA reads TGTGCCAGCAGCCAAGATCGGGACTTCGGACTAGCGGGGAAACTAGATACGCAGTATTTT. Amino acid sequence: CASSQDRDFGLAGKLDTQYF. V is TRBV3-1 and J is TRBJ2-3, with 12 bases that match TRBD2. V dropped 0 bases and J dropped 5; count of bases not matched to a gene: 15. Germline CDR1 LGHDT, CDR2 YNNKEL (reference sequence). The CDR3 consists of 20 residues.

The chain joins TRBV5-1 to TRBJ1-1; D may be TRBD1 (6 bases). Germline V gene sequence: CDR1 SGHRS, CDR2 YFSETQ. Trimming cost V 4 bases and J 6 bases, with 19 bases left between them. This CDR3 is 15 amino acids long. CDR3: CASSAATGMGAEAFF. The CDR3, as DNA: TGCGCCAGCAGCGCGGCTACAGGGATGGGTGCTGAAGCTTTCTTT. The whole variable domain, filled in from reference TRBV5-1 and TRBJ1-1, reads KAGVTQTPRYLIKTRGQQVTLSCSPISGHRSVSWYQQTPGQGLQFLFEYFSETQRNKGNFPGRFSGRQFSNSRSEMNVSTLELGDSALYLCASSAATGMGAEAFFGQGTRLTVV.

CDR3 sequence: CASTHRRATGEKLFF. The CDR3 DNA follows: TGTGCCAGCACCCATAGGAGGGCGACGGGGGAAAAACTGTTTTTT. The chain is built from TRBV6-5 and TRBJ1-4; D not resolved. The V gene's germline CDR1 is MNHEY and CDR2 SVGAGI. The V end was cut by 7 bases, the J end by 8 bases, with 20 bases between. The CDR3 has 15 amino acids.

In DNA form, the CDR3 reads TGCGCCAGCAGCCAATACACAGGGAACACTGAAGCTTTCTTT. Its translation is CASSQYTGNTEAFF. The rearrangement joins TRBV4-1 to TRBJ1-1; TRBD1 might be the D (5 bases). The germline V and J ends were trimmed by 2 bases and 1 base, with 8 bases remaining between them. Germline values: CDR1 MGHRA, CDR2 YSYEKL. This CDR3 has 14 amino acids.

This clonotype was seen at least ten times. The chain joins TRBV5-1 to TRBJ2-1, with 14 nucleotides matching TRBD2. Germline V lookup: CDR1 SGHRS, CDR2 YFSETQ. Trimming at V came to 2 bases and at J to 10 bases, leaving 8 bases not matched to a gene. This CDR3 region has 16 residues. The CDR3 DNA reads as TGCGCCAGCAGCTTCACGGGACTAGCGGGGGCCCGCGAGCAGTTCTTC. Amino acids: CASSFTGLAGAREQFF.

The chain joins TRBV12-3 or TRBV12-4 to TRBJ2-7, with a tentative D call TRBD2 (6 bases). The CDR3 runs 15 residues. The V end was cut by 3 bases, the J end by 2 bases, with 14 bases between. CDR3 sequence: CASSFGGFSTYEQYF. The CDR3 coding sequence is TGTGCCAGCAGTTTCGGGGGTTTTTCGACCTACGAGCAGTACTTC.

This clonotype was found a few times. V gene TRBV6-6 combines with J gene TRBJ2-3; 8 nucleotides line up with TRBD2. The CDR3 has 14 residues. Germline CDR1 and CDR2: MNHNY and SVGAGI (reference sequence). Trimming at V came to 11 bases and at J to 0 bases, leaving 7 bases not matched to a gene. The DNA of the CDR3 is TGTGCCGGAGGCGGGGGGATCAGCACAGATACGCAGTATTTT. This translates into CAGGGGISTDTQYF.

The table lists this clonotype with many counts. The chain joins TRBV7-9 to TRBJ2-5, with 8 bases aligning to TRBD1. This CDR3 has 13 residues. The V segment lost 4 bases and the J segment 2 bases; nucleotides outside the gene matches: 0. Germline loops: CDR1 SEHNR, CDR2 FQNEAQ (reference sequence). The chain's CDR3 is CASSWTGQETQYF. CDR3 DNA sequence: TGTGCCAGCAGCTGGACAGGGCAAGAGACCCAGTACTTC.

The rearrangement joins TRBV4-1 to TRBJ2-5; 7 positions agree with TRBD1. From germline, CDR1 is MGHRA and CDR2 YSYEKL. This CDR3 is 15 amino acids long. V lost 1 base and J lost 3; bases outside the gene matches: 5. The CDR3 nucleotides are TGCGCCAGCAGCCAAGCACAGGGGACCGAAGAGACCCAGTACTTC. This encodes CASSQAQGTEETQYF.

About this clonotype itself: This may come from a read error, since a much larger clone is one base off. V gene TRBV11-3 combines with J gene TRBJ2-3; no firm D call. Trimming removed 0 bases from V and 0 bases from J, with 4 bases in between. The CDR3 is 14 amino acids. The V gene's germline CDR1 is SGHNT and CDR2 YENEEA. CDR3 nucleotides: TGTGCCAGCAGCTTAGAAGTTAGCACAGATACGCAGTATTTT. It encodes CASSLEVSTDTQYF.

This clonotype was seen a handful of times. This sequence joins TRBV6-2 or TRBV6-3 and TRBJ1-1; maybe TRBD1 (5 bases). Germline V gene sequence: CDR1 MNHEY, CDR2 SVGEGT. This CDR3 comprises 14 residues. Between the trimmed V and J ends, which lost 2 bases and 7 bases, there was a span of 14 bases. CDR3 sequence (DNA): TGTGCCAGCAGTTACGGGTTGGGGCAGCTTGAAGCTTTCTTT. Protein sequence: CASSYGLGQLEAFF.

The chain uses TRBV7-9 and TRBJ1-5; the D is unclear. CDR3 length equals 12 residues. The V gene lost 1 base and the J gene lost 7 bases, with 5 bases spanning the gap. Germline values: CDR1 SEHNR, CDR2 FQNEAQ (reference sequence). The CDR3 sequence: CASSLEPQPQHF. CDR3 nucleotides: TGTGCCAGCAGCTTAGAGCCCCAGCCCCAGCATTTT.

This clonotype was seen a handful of times. This chain links TRBV12-3 or TRBV12-4 with TRBJ2-3; tentative D call: TRBD2 (6 bases). The CDR3 contains 15 residues. V lost 7 bases, J lost 4 bases, and 18 bases lay in between. In nucleotides, the CDR3 is TGTGCCAGCACCCCCGGGACTTCAGAGGCAGATACGCAGTATTTT. Translating it yields CASTPGTSEADTQYF.

The chain recombines TRBV7-9 with TRBJ2-3; 12 nucleotides agree with TRBD2. This CDR3 spans 16 amino acids. CDR1 is SEHNR and CDR2 is FQNEAQ in the germline V gene (reference sequence). J lost 6 bases, V lost 5 bases, and 9 bases had no gene match. CDR3 loop: CASSPLTSGGPDTQYF. In DNA, the CDR3 is TGTGCCAGCAGCCCGTTAACTAGCGGGGGGCCCGATACGCAGTATTTT.

This clonotype showed up just a few times. CDR3 in DNA: TGCGGGGTACTGGGACAGCGACCCTACGAGCAGTACTTC. Translation gives CGVLGQRPYEQYF. The chain uses TRBV29-1 and TRBJ2-7, with TRBD1 matching over 7 bases. CDR1 is SQVTM, CDR2 ANQGSEA, per germline. The CDR3 is 13 residues long.

The gene calls are TRBV30 and TRBJ2-2; D might be TRBD2 (6 bases). Germline values: CDR1 GTSNPN, CDR2 SVGIG (reference sequence). The CDR3 consists of 11 residues. Here the CDR3 reads CALRGAGELFF. CDR3 nucleotide sequence: TGTGCTCTCCGCGGGGCCGGGGAGCTGTTTTTT.

The gene calls are TRBV18 and TRBJ2-7, with 9 bases that match TRBD2. After removal of 3 bases from V and 0 bases from J, the junction contained 12 bases not matched to a gene. The CDR3 is 18 residues long. CDR1 KGHSH and CDR2 LQKENI come from the germline V gene. CDR3 bases: TGTGCCAGCTCACCCCAGGTTGCTAGCGGGGTTCTCTCCTACGAGCAGTACTTC. This codes for CASSPQVASGVLSYEQYF. Full variable domain (outside the CDR3, taken from reference TRBV18 and TRBJ2-7): NAGVMQNPRHLVRRRGQEARLRCSPMKGHSHVYWYRQLPEEGLKFMVYLQKENIIDESGMPKERFSAEFPKEGPSILRIQQVVRGDSAAYFCASSPQVASGVLSYEQYFGPGTRLTVT.